One and the same sample provided the 27 T cell receptor beta chains below, sequenced in a study of spatial heterogeneity in lung cancer. Study findings and constraints: Within tumors, counts of expanded alpha and beta TCRs tracked tumor mutation counts.

The sample's time point: sample taken at primary tumor resection. Their target antigens are unknown. From the 5' RACE reads, TCRdb called clonotypes with MiXCR, one entry per CDR3 protein. Of approximately 94,000 distinct CDR3 sequences listed, under 4.5% were seen once; the top ten hold less than 25%. The specimen comprised lung tumor tissue, sampled at surgery. The receptors derive from a male donor with early-stage non-small cell lung cancer.

This clonotype occurred many times. V gene TRBV20-1 combines with J gene TRBJ2-3; D remains ambiguous. The CDR3 covers 13 residues. V shed 1 base and J shed 4 bases, with 9 bases lying between them. Germline-derived CDR1 and CDR2 are DFQATT and SNEGSKA (reference sequence). Here the CDR3 reads CSARVSGSDTQYF. The DNA for the CDR3 is TGCAGTGCTAGAGTTAGTGGGTCAGATACGCAGTATTTT.

This clonotype was recorded at least ten times. This sequence joins TRBV5-1 and TRBJ1-1; no definite D call. V was shortened by 0 bases and J by 0 bases, with 9 bases between the two germline ends. The CDR3 has 15 amino acids. Per the germline V gene, CDR1 is SGHRS and CDR2 is YFSETQ. DNA of the CDR3: TGCGCCAGCAGCTTGGTCGGCGCTATGAACACTGAAGCTTTCTTT. This gives the protein CASSLVGAMNTEAFF.

This clonotype was found a few times. The V gene is TRBV28, the J gene TRBJ2-2, with 11 bases aligning to TRBD2. Germline loops: CDR1 MDHEN, CDR2 SYDVKM. V was pared by 5 bases and J by 6 bases, with 11 bases of the junction left unmatched. The CDR3 runs 17 residues. The CDR3 bases are TGTGCCAGCAGTAACCAAGCTAGCGGGAGGTGGGCCGGGGAGCTGTTTTTT. Amino acids: CASSNQASGRWAGELFF.

This clonotype was detected only a few times. V and J are TRBV6-5 and TRBJ1-2; D not resolved. V lost 2 bases to trimming and J lost 3 bases, with 10 bases between them. Per germline, CDR1 MNHEY and CDR2 SVGAGI. The CDR3 has 14 residues. The DNA of the CDR3 is TGTGCCAGCAGTTACCGAGACCGTTACTATGGCTACACCTTC. This translates into CASSYRDRYYGYTF.

This clonotype was detected only a few times. This chain joins TRBV19 and TRBJ2-1; 12 nucleotides line up with TRBD2. Germline assignment: CDR1 LNHDA and CDR2 SQIVND (reference sequence). The CDR3 loop spans 17 amino acids. The junction had 8 bases not matched to a gene; V was cut back by 3 bases and J by 5 bases. DNA for the CDR3: TGTGCCAGTAGTATCTTATGGACTAGCGGGAAGGACAATGAGCAGTTCTTC. Its protein product is CASSILWTSGKDNEQFF.

This clonotype was detected many times. The rearrangement joins TRBV6-1 to TRBJ2-7; D is ambiguous. The CDR3 covers 12 residues. Germline CDR1 and CDR2: MNHNS and SASEGT. V was shortened by 7 bases and J by 4 bases, with 11 bases between the two germline ends. The CDR3: CASNMWGYEQYF. CDR3 in DNA: TGTGCCAGCAATATGTGGGGTTACGAGCAGTACTTC.

This clonotype was seen at least ten times. This chain joins TRBV5-4 and TRBJ2-3; 11 bases fit TRBD2. Germline CDR1 is SGHNT and CDR2 is YYREEE (reference sequence). The CDR3 has 16 amino acids. Losses at the gene ends were 0 bases for V and 7 bases for J; bases not matched to a gene: 7. This CDR3 is CASSLETSGTRNTQYF. DNA of the CDR3: TGTGCCAGCAGCTTGGAGACTAGCGGGACTAGGAATACGCAGTATTTT.

This clonotype was found many times. The chain employs TRBV20-1 and TRBJ1-6; no clear D gene. Germline V gives CDR1 DFQATT, CDR2 SNEGSKA (reference sequence). V gave up 6 bases and J gave up 8 bases, with 11 bases separating them. This CDR3 is 12 amino acids long. CDR3 loop: CSAPFEDSPLHF. CDR3 DNA: TGCAGTGCCCCCTTCGAGGATTCACCCCTCCACTTT.

This clonotype was seen at least ten times. Written as DNA, the CDR3 is TGTGCCAGCAGCTTAGAACGGCTAGCGAACACCGGGGAGCTGTTTTTT. This translates into CASSLERLANTGELFF. The chain recombines TRBV7-6 with TRBJ2-2; no clear D gene. Germline loops: CDR1 SGHVS, CDR2 FNYEAQ. This CDR3 region has 16 residues. V lost 1 base and J 0 bases, leaving 9 bases between the germline ends.

This clonotype was detected a few times. The gene calls are TRBV28 and TRBJ2-3; D remains unclear. Germline CDR1 and CDR2: MDHEN and SYDVKM. Trimming took off 9 bases at V and 4 bases at J, with 14 bases between the two ends. The CDR3 runs to 13 residues. The CDR3 sequence: CASKAKLADTQYF. The CDR3 DNA is TGTGCCAGTAAAGCCAAACTTGCAGATACGCAGTATTTT.

There are many counts of this clonotype. The rearrangement joins TRBV20-1 to TRBJ2-4, with TRBD1 as a possible D gene (5 bases). CDR1 is DFQATT and CDR2 is SNEGSKA in the germline V gene (reference sequence). The CDR3 is 12 residues long. Deletions cut 4 bases from V and 3 bases from J, with 7 bases between. The CDR3 loop is CSATGNKNIQYF. The CDR3 DNA reads as TGCAGTGCTACAGGGAACAAAAACATTCAGTACTTC.

This clonotype was seen at least ten times. The chain carries TRBV20-1 and TRBJ2-2; D is possibly TRBD1 (5 bases). The CDR3 extends over 13 amino acids. Trimming removed 3 bases from V and 7 bases from J, with 12 bases in between. Per the germline V gene, CDR1 is DFQATT and CDR2 is SNEGSKA (reference sequence). The CDR3 loop is CSASRNRGGELFF. DNA for the CDR3: TGCAGTGCTAGCCGCAATAGGGGCGGGGAGCTGTTTTTT.

This clonotype was seen ten or more times. The J gene is TRBJ2-3, the V gene TRBV5-1; 9 bases are a match to TRBD1. The CDR3 runs 15 residues. Trimming removed 4 bases from V and 5 bases from J; junction bases left unmatched: 8. Germline CDR1 reads SGHRS; CDR2 reads YFSETQ. CDR3 sequence: CASSAWDRAGDTQYF. CDR3 DNA: TGCGCCAGCAGCGCCTGGGACAGGGCAGGAGATACGCAGTATTTT.

This clonotype has at least ten counts. The genes are TRBV28 and TRBJ2-3; 8 bases are a match to TRBD1. Losses at the gene ends were 3 bases for V and 2 bases for J; bases not matched to a gene: 7. Per the germline V gene, CDR1 is MDHEN and CDR2 is SYDVKM. CDR3 length: 16 amino acids. CDR3 sequence (DNA): TGTGCCAGCAGTTTTTCGGACAGGGATAACACAGATACGCAGTATTTT. Residues: CASSFSDRDNTDTQYF.

This clonotype was observed at least ten times. The J gene is TRBJ2-4, the V gene TRBV4-2; D perhaps matches TRBD1 (7 bases). Germline lookup yields CDR1 LGHNA and CDR2 YNFKEQ. V was pared by 5 bases and J by 8 bases, with 22 bases between. CDR3 size: 16 residues. For the CDR3, the DNA is TGTGCCAGCAGCAAAGGGACAGCGGGCGAGTATGACATTCAGTACTTC. It codes for CASSKGTAGEYDIQYF.

The table lists this clonotype with many counts. The chain links TRBV4-1 to TRBJ1-1, with 11 bases lining up with TRBD1. Looked up from germline, CDR1 is MGHRA and CDR2 is YSYEKL. This CDR3 is 15 amino acids long. J was trimmed by 5 bases and V by 3 bases; bases with no gene match: 5. Here the CDR3 DNA reads TGCGCCAGCAGCCAGGGGACAGGGGGAGGAACTGAAGCTTTCTTT. This gives the protein CASSQGTGGGTEAFF.

There are many counts of this clonotype. The chain couples TRBV18 to TRBJ1-4, with D possibly being TRBD1 (6 bases). The CDR3 length is 14 residues. V lost 6 bases and J lost 7, with 15 bases in between. Germline V gene data show CDR1 as KGHSH and CDR2 as LQKENI. In DNA, the CDR3 is TGTGCCAGCTCGTGGACAGACGGGGCTGAAAAACTGTTTTTT. Protein product: CASSWTDGAEKLFF.

This clonotype occurred many times. V is TRBV20-1 and J is TRBJ2-3, with 9 bases matching TRBD2. V was pared by 2 bases and J by 3 bases, with 0 bases of the junction left unmatched. The germline V gene has CDR1 DFQATT and CDR2 SNEGSKA (reference sequence). The CDR3 is 13 amino acids. CDR3 sequence reads: CSARLAGTDTQYF. The CDR3 DNA reads TGCAGTGCTAGACTAGCGGGGACAGATACGCAGTATTTT.

In this sample, this clonotype turned up many times. The chain joins TRBV5-1 to TRBJ2-7; unclear D gene. The CDR3 runs 13 residues. Germline values: CDR1 SGHRS, CDR2 YFSETQ. V was pared by 5 bases and J by 5 bases, with 14 bases between. DNA of the CDR3: TGCGCCAGCAGTGTAGGACGGCCCAACGAGCAGTACTTC. Translated, it gives CASSVGRPNEQYF.

This clonotype was recorded many times. The chain uses TRBV27 and TRBJ2-5, with D tentatively TRBD1 or TRBD2 (5 bases each). V lost 5 bases and J 0 bases, leaving 10 bases between the germline ends. The CDR3 is 14 residues long. The germline V gene encodes CDR1 MNHEY and CDR2 SMNVEV (reference sequence). The CDR3, as DNA: TGTGCCAGCAGTGCTTGGGGGTACCAAGAGACCCAGTACTTC. It is translated as CASSAWGYQETQYF.

In its sample, this clonotype was seen many times. This chain links TRBV3-1 with TRBJ2-1; 9 bases match TRBD2. The germline CDR1 and CDR2 sequences are LGHDT and YNNKEL (reference sequence). J was trimmed by 0 bases and V by 7 bases; bases with no gene match: 4. This CDR3 comprises 15 residues. CDR3 protein: CASNPSGISYNEQFF. DNA of the CDR3: TGTGCCAGCAACCCTAGCGGGATCTCCTACAATGAGCAGTTCTTC.

At least ten counts were recorded for this clonotype. The chain couples TRBV14 to TRBJ2-1; perhaps TRBD1 as D (6 bases). The CDR3 loop spans 15 amino acids. From germline, CDR1 is SGHDN and CDR2 FVKESK. The V gene lost 4 bases and the J gene lost 7 bases, with 17 bases spanning the gap. The DNA for the CDR3 is TGTGCCAGCAGCCGGAGGTCAGGGGTGAGAAATGAGCAGTTCTTC. The encoded protein is CASSRRSGVRNEQFF.

This clonotype was found a few times. The chain couples TRBV7-9 to TRBJ1-6; D possibly corresponds to TRBD1 (6 bases). Between the trimmed V and J ends, which lost 4 bases and 9 bases, there was a span of 19 bases. Germline V CDR1 and CDR2: SEHNR, FQNEAQ (reference sequence). The length of the CDR3 is 16 residues. The CDR3 DNA sequence: TGTGCCAGCAGCTCCACCCCCGGGGGCACAAGTTCACCCCTCCACTTT. It specifies CASSSTPGGTSSPLHF.

Ten or more counts support this clonotype. The V gene is TRBV2, the J gene TRBJ2-2, with a weak D call TRBD1 (5 bases). The germline CDR1 and CDR2 sequences are SNHLY and FYNNEI. The V end lost 4 bases, the J end lost 1 base, and 13 bases lay between the germline ends. This CDR3 region has 16 residues. Here the CDR3 reads CASSVFQGRNTGELFF. CDR3 DNA sequence: TGTGCCAGCAGTGTCTTTCAGGGTCGGAACACCGGGGAGCTGTTTTTT.

This clonotype came up many times. The chain recombines TRBV7-2 with TRBJ2-1; 16 bases fit TRBD2. The CDR3 consists of 16 residues. Trimming removed 4 bases from V and 8 bases from J; junction bases left unmatched: 5. Germline CDR1 reads SGHTA; CDR2 reads FQGNSA. CDR3 sequence: CASSSGTSGRAHEQFF. The CDR3 nucleotides read TGTGCCAGCAGCTCAGGGACTAGCGGGAGGGCCCATGAGCAGTTCTTC.

This clonotype was detected only a few times. The chain recombines TRBV5-1 with TRBJ2-1; D perhaps matches TRBD2 (5 bases). Germline V gives CDR1 SGHRS, CDR2 YFSETQ. Trimming cost V 0 bases and J 3 bases, with 13 bases left between them. The CDR3 is 16 residues long. CDR3 sequence reads: CASSLAGGPSYNEQFF. The CDR3 bases are TGCGCCAGCAGCTTGGCGGGCGGGCCCAGCTACAATGAGCAGTTCTTC.

This chain links TRBV5-1 with TRBJ2-5, with D possibly TRBD1 on 6 matching bases. Per the germline V gene, CDR1 is SGHRS and CDR2 is YFSETQ. Trimming left V 4 bases short and J 4 bases short, with 14 bases between. The CDR3 sequence is 14 residues long. The CDR3 loop is CASSPTGPRETQYF. Written as DNA, the CDR3 is TGCGCCAGCAGCCCTACAGGGCCGAGAGAGACCCAGTACTTC.